Listed below are T cell receptor beta chains from one sample, sequenced in a study of regulatory T cells in long-lasting Graves disease. TCRdb processed the multiplex PCR reads anew with MiXCR; each CDR3 protein has one entry. The sample contains more than 400,000 distinct CDR3 sequences, about 15% of which appear only once. The same specimen was also included in a second study, on T cells in Graves' hyperthyroidism and ophthalmopathy.

This specimen was peripheral blood mononuclear cells (PBMCs), taken at new diagnosis, from a patient treated with antithyroid drugs. Receptors originate from a woman aged 25 to 39 with Graves disease. The CDR3 runs from the conserved cysteine through the conserved F or W. The order of the fields is V gene, D gene, J gene, clone size, CDR3 protein, CDR3 DNA. A D gene is named only where the DNA matches it firmly. Size is stated for part of the rows, as once, few or many counts, or as a class when the clone is expanded.

TRBV9	-	TRBJ2-3	-	CASSVDRSDTQYF	TGTGCCAGCAGCGTAGACCGGTCGGATACGCAGTATTTT
TRBV6-7	-	TRBJ2-7	many	CASSYFHSYEQYF	TGTGCCAGCAGTTACTTTCACTCCTACGAGCAGTACTTC
TRBV15	-	TRBJ2-7	few	CATSREGYEQYF	TGTGCCACCAGCAGAGAAGGGTACGAGCAGTACTTC
TRBV12-3/TRBV12-4	-	TRBJ2-7	-	CASSSDNQAYEQYF	TGTGCCAGCAGTTCTGACAACCAGGCCTACGAGCAGTACTTC
TRBV9	-	TRBJ1-5	-	CASSVNGTLNQPQHF	TGTGCCAGCAGCGTAAATGGGACACTTAATCAGCCCCAGCATTTT
TRBV5-1	TRBD2	TRBJ2-1	-	CASSRGSGSISYNGQFF	TGCGCCAGCAGCAGGGGTAGCGGGAGCATATCCTACAATGGGCAGTTCTTC
TRBV4-3	-	TRBJ1-1	many	CASSQGRNTEAFF	TGTGCCAGCAGCCAGGGACGGAACACTGAAGCTTTCTTT
TRBV7-9	TRBD2	TRBJ2-1	-	CASRSGTSGISYNEQFF	TGTGCCAGCAGATCCGGGACTAGCGGGATCTCCTACAATGAGCAGTTCTTC
TRBV28	-	TRBJ1-2	many	CASKVPGTYGYTF	TGTGCCAGCAAGGTTCCGGGAACCTATGGCTACACCTTC
TRBV18	-	TRBJ2-7	many	CASSPQGSYEQYF	TGTGCCAGCTCACCACAGGGCTCCTACGAGCAGTACTTC
TRBV24-1	-	TRBJ2-7	many	CATQPGSSYEQYF	TGTGCCACCCAACCAGGGAGCTCCTACGAGCAGTACTTC
TRBV24-1	-	TRBJ1-2	many	CATSGTSSYGYTF	TGTGCCACCTCCGGGACAAGCTCCTATGGCTACACCTTC
TRBV20-1	-	TRBJ2-4	many	CSASPRALNIQYF	TGCAGTGCTAGTCCCAGGGCTCTAAACATTCAGTACTTC
TRBV6-1	-	TRBJ2-2	-	CASRVGAGTGELFF	TGTGCCAGCAGGGTAGGGGCGGGAACTGGGGAGCTGTTTTTT
TRBV9	TRBD2	TRBJ2-3	-	CASSFEPGTSGTDTQYF	TGTGCCAGCAGCTTCGAGCCCGGGACTAGCGGCACAGATACGCAGTATTTT
TRBV7-2	-	TRBJ1-1	many	CASSLDSFNTEAFF	TGTGCCAGCAGCTTAGACAGCTTTAACACTGAAGCTTTCTTT
TRBV3-1	TRBD2	TRBJ2-5	many	CASSQVLGTSGRVQETQYF	TGTGCCAGCAGCCAAGTCCTCGGGACTAGCGGGAGGGTACAAGAGACCCAGTACTTC
TRBV20-1	-	TRBJ2-7	few	CSARDHRDTVTYEQYF	TGCAGTGCTAGAGATCACCGGGACACGGTTACCTACGAGCAGTACTTC
TRBV7-9	TRBD1	TRBJ1-1	few	CASSFDRARNTEAFF	TGTGCCAGCAGCTTCGACAGGGCCCGGAACACTGAAGCTTTCTTT
TRBV6-2/TRBV6-3	TRBD2	TRBJ2-7	many	CASSSGGGAYEQYF	TGTGCCAGCAGCTCGGGGGGAGGGGCCTACGAGCAGTACTTC
TRBV7-9	TRBD2	TRBJ2-3	few	CASSLAYSGVSTDTQYF	TGTGCCAGCAGCTTAGCGTACAGCGGGGTGAGCACAGATACGCAGTATTTT
TRBV28	TRBD1	TRBJ2-4	many	CASSLLGQGAWGNIQYF	TGTGCCAGCAGTTTACTTGGACAGGGGGCTTGGGGAAACATTCAGTACTTC
TRBV19	TRBD1	TRBJ1-3	-	CASGTGGAGSGNTIYF	TGTGCCAGTGGTACAGGGGGCGCCGGCTCTGGAAACACCATATATTTT
TRBV6-1	TRBD2	TRBJ2-5	many	CASNPTSEIGLQETQYF	TGTGCCAGCAACCCGACTAGCGAAATAGGCCTTCAAGAGACCCAGTACTTC
TRBV5-1	TRBD1	TRBJ1-2	many	CASSLRMDRGPRPRGYGYTF	TGCGCCAGCAGCCTTAGGATGGACAGGGGTCCTCGTCCCAGGGGTTATGGCTACACCTTC
TRBV6-5	TRBD1	TRBJ2-7	many	CASSYDRDREYEQYF	TGTGCCAGCAGCTACGACCGGGACAGGGAGTACGAGCAGTACTTC
TRBV6-2/TRBV6-3	-	TRBJ2-2	-	CASLPGLTNTGELFF	TGTGCCAGTTTACCGGGACTTACGAACACCGGGGAGCTGTTTTTT
TRBV2	-	TRBJ1-1	many	CASSELPGPSEAFF	TGTGCCAGCAGCGAACTCCCGGGACCTAGCGAAGCTTTCTTT
TRBV29-1	-	TRBJ2-6	few	CSVASGANVLTF	TGCAGCGTTGCTTCCGGGGCCAACGTCCTGACTTTC
TRBV28	-	TRBJ2-7	-	CASKYGLRGEQYF	TGTGCCAGCAAATATGGGCTGAGGGGCGAGCAGTACTTC
TRBV10-3	-	TRBJ1-4	many	CASHGATNEKLFF	TGTGCCAGCCACGGCGCAACTAATGAAAAACTGTTTTTT
TRBV7-2	-	TRBJ2-5	many	CASRDIRAQYF	TGTGCCAGCAGGGATATCCGGGCCCAGTACTTC
TRBV28	-	TRBJ1-2	-	CASSGRGIDYGYTF	TGTGCCAGTAGCGGTCGGGGGATTGACTATGGCTACACCTTC
TRBV6-1	TRBD2	TRBJ2-2	once	CASSQTSAAGELFF	TGTGCCAGCAGTCAGACTAGCGCCGCCGGGGAGCTGTTTTTT
TRBV20-1	TRBD2	TRBJ2-1	many	CSARERSAGGPYNEQFF	TGCAGTGCTAGAGAGAGGTCGGCGGGAGGGCCATACAATGAGCAGTTCTTC
TRBV2	-	TRBJ1-5	few	CASSENNYNQPQHF	TGTGCCAGCAGTGAAAACAACTACAATCAGCCCCAGCATTTT